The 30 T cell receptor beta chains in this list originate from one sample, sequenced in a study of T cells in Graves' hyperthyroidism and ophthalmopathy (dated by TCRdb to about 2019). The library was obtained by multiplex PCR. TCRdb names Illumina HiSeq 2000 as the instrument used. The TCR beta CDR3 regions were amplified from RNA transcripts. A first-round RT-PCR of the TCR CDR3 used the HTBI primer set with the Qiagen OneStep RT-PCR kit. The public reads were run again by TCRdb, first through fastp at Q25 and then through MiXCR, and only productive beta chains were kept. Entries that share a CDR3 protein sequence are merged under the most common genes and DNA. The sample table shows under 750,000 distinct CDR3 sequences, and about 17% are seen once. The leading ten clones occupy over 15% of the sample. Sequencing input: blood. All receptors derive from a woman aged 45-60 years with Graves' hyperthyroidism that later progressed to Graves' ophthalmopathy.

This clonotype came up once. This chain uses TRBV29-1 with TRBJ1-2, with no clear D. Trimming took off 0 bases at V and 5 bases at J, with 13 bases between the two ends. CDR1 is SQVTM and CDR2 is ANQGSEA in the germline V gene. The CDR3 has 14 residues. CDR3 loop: CSVEDPGIRYGYTF. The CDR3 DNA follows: TGCAGCGTTGAAGACCCCGGGATCAGATATGGCTACACCTTC.

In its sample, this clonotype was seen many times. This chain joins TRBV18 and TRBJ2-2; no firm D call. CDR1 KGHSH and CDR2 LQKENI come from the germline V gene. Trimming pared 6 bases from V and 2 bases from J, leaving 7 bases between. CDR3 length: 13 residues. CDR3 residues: CASSGLNTGELFF. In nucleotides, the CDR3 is TGTGCCAGCTCGGGTCTCAACACCGGGGAGCTGTTTTTT.

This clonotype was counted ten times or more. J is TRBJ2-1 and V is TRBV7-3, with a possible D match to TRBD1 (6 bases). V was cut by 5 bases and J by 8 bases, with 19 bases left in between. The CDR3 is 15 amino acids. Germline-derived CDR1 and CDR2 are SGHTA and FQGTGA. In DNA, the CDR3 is TGTGCCAGCAGCCGACAGGTGTCGACATTTGATGAGCAGTTCTTC. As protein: CASSRQVSTFDEQFF.

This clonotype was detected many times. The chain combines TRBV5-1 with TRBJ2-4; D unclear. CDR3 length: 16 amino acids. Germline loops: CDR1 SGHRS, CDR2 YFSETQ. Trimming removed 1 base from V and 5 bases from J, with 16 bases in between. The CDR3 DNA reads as TGCGCCAGCAGCTTGATTTTCCCGGGCGTTGAAAACATTCAGTACTTC. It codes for CASSLIFPGVENIQYF.

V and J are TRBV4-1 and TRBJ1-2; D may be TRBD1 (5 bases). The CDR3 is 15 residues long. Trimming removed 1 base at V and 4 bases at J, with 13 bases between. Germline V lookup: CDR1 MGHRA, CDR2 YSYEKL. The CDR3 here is CASSQAGGDPYGYTF. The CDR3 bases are TGCGCCAGCAGCCAAGCCGGGGGGGACCCCTATGGCTACACCTTC.

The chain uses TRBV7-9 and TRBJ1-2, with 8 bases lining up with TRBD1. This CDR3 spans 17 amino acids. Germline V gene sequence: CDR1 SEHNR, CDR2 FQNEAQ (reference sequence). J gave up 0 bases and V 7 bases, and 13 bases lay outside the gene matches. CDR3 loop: CASTQPGRDRSNYGYTF. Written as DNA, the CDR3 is TGTGCCAGCACCCAGCCTGGCCGGGACAGGTCTAACTATGGCTACACCTTC.

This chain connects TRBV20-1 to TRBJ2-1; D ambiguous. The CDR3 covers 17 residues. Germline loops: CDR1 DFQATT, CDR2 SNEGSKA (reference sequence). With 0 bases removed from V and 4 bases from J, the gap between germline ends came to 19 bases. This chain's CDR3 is CSARDMRSQSWYNEQFF. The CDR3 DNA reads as TGCAGTGCTAGAGATATGAGGTCGCAGTCCTGGTACAATGAGCAGTTCTTC.

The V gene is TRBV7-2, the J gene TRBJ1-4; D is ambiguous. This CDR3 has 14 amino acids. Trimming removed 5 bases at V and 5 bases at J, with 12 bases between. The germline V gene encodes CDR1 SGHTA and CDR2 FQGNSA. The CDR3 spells CASSGDRFNEKLFF. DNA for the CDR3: TGTGCCAGCAGCGGGGATCGGTTCAATGAAAAACTGTTTTTT.

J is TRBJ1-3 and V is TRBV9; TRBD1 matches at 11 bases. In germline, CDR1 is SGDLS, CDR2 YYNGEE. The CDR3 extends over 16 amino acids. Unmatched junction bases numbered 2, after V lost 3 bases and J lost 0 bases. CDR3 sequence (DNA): TGTGCCAGCAGCGCGGGACAGGGGGTCTCTGGAAACACCATATATTTT. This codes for CASSAGQGVSGNTIYF. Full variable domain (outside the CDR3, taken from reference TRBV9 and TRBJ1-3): DSGVTQTPKHLITATGQRVTLRCSPRSGDLSVYWYQQSLDQGLQFLIQYYNGEERAKGNILERFSAQQFPDLHSELNLSSLELGDSALYFCASSAGQGVSGNTIYFGEGSWLTVV.

DNA for the CDR3: TGCGCCAGCAGCTACGACGGGCCTGCTAACTATGGCTACACCTTC. Translated: CASSYDGPANYGYTF. The gene calls are TRBV5-1 and TRBJ1-2, with no clear D. V was shortened by 3 bases and J by 0 bases, with 12 bases between the two germline ends. This CDR3 contains 15 residues. Per the germline V gene, CDR1 is SGHRS and CDR2 is YFSETQ.

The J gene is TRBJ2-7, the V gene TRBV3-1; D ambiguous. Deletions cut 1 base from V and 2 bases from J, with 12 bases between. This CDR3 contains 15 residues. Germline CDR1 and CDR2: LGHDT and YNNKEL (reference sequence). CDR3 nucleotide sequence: TGTGCCAGCAGCCAAGTGGCGTATTCCACCTACGAGCAGTACTTC. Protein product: CASSQVAYSTYEQYF.

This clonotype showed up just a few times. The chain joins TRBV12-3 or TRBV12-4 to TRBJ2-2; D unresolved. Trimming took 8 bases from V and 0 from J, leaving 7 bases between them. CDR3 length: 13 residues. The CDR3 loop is CASLNTNTGELFF. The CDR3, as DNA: TGTGCCAGCCTGAACACGAACACCGGGGAGCTGTTTTTT.

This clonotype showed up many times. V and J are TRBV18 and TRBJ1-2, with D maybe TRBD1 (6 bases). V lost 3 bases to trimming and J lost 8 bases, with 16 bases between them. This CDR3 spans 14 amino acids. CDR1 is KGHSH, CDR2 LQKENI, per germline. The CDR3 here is CASSPIRQEEGYTF. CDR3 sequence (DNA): TGTGCCAGCTCACCTATCCGACAGGAGGAAGGCTACACCTTC.

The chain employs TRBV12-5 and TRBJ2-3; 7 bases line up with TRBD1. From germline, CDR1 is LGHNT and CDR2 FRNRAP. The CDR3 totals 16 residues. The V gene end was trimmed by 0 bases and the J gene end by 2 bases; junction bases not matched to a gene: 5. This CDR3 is CASGLVTGSSTDTQYF. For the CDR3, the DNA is TGTGCTAGTGGTTTGGTGACAGGGTCTTCCACAGATACGCAGTATTTT.

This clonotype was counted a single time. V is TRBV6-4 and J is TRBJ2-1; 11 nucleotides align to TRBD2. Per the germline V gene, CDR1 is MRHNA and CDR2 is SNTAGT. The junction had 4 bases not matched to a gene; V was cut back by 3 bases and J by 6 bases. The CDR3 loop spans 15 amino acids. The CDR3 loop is CASSELAGVPNEQFF. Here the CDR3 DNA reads TGTGCCAGCAGTGAACTAGCGGGGGTTCCCAATGAGCAGTTCTTC.

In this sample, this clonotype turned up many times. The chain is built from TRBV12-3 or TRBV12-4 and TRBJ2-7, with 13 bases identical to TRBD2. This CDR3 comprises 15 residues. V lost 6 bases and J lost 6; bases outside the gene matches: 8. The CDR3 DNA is TGTGCCAGCAGCCGACTAGCGGGGGGCCAAAGCGAGCAGTACTTC. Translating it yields CASSRLAGGQSEQYF.

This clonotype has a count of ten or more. CDR3 amino acids: CASSRVGSSGANVLTF. In DNA, the CDR3 is TGTGCCAGCAGTAGGGTGGGGTCTTCCGGGGCCAACGTCCTGACTTTC. V and J are TRBV11-2 and TRBJ2-6, with D uncertain. Germline CDR1 reads SGHAT; CDR2 reads FQNNGV. CDR3 length equals 16 residues. V lost 6 bases to trimming and J lost 4 bases, with 16 bases between them.

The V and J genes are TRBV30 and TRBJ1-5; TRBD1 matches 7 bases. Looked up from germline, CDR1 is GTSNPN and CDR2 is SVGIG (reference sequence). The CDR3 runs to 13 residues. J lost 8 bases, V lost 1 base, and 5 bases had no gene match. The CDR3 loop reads CAWSAGTDKPQHF. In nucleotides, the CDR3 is TGTGCCTGGAGTGCCGGGACAGATAAGCCCCAGCATTTT.

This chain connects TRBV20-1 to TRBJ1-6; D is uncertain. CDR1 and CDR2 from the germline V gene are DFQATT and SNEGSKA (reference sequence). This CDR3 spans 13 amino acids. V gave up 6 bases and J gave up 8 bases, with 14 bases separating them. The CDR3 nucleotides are TGCAGTGCCAGGACGGCCATGGATTCACCCCTCCACTTT. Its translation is CSARTAMDSPLHF.

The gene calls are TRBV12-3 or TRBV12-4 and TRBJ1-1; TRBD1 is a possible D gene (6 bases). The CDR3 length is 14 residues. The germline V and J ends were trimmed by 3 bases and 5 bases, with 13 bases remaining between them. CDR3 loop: CASSLRQGHTEAFF. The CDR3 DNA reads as TGTGCCAGCAGTTTGAGGCAGGGGCATACTGAAGCTTTCTTT.

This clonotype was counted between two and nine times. The CDR3 loop is CASSWGQGRRGGTEAFF. CDR3 nucleotide sequence: TGTGCCAGCAGCTGGGGACAGGGGAGGAGGGGAGGCACTGAAGCTTTCTTT. The gene calls are TRBV5-5 and TRBJ1-1; the match to TRBD1 covers 10 bases. Germline-derived CDR1 and CDR2 are SGHKS and YYEKEE (reference sequence). J lost 4 bases, V lost 3 bases, and 12 bases had no gene match. CDR3 length equals 17 residues.

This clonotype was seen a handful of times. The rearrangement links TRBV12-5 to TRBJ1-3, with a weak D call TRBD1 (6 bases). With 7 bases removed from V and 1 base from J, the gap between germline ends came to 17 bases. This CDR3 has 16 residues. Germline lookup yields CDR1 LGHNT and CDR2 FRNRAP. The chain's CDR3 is CASASSQGISGNTIYF. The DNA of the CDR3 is TGTGCTAGTGCCTCCAGTCAGGGGATTTCTGGAAACACCATATATTTT. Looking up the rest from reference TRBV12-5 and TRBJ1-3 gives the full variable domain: DARVTQTPRHKVTEMGQEVTMRCQPILGHNTVFWYRQTMMQGLELLAYFRNRAPLDDSGMPKDRFSAEMPDATLATLKIQPSEPRDSAVYFCASASSQGISGNTIYFGEGSWLTVV.

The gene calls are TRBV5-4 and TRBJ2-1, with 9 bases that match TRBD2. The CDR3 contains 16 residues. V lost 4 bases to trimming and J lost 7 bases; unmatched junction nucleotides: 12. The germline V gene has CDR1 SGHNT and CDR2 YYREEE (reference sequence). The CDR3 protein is CASSLPSGLATNEQFF. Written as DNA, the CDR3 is TGTGCCAGCAGCCTGCCTTCCGGACTAGCGACGAATGAGCAGTTCTTC.

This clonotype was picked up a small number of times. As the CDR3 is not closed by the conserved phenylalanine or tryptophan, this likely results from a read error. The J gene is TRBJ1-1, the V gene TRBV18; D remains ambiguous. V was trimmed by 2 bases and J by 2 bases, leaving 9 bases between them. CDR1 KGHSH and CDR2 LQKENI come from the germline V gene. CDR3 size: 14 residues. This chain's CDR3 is CASSPRDINTEAFL. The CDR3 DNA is TGTGCCAGCTCACCAAGGGATATTAACACTGAAGCTTTCCTT.

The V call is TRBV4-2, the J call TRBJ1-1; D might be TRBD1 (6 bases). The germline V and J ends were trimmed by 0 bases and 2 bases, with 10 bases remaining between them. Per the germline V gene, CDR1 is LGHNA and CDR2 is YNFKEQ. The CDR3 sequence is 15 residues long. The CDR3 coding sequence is TGTGCCAGCAGCCAAGAAGACAGGATAAACACTGAAGCTTTCTTT. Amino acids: CASSQEDRINTEAFF.

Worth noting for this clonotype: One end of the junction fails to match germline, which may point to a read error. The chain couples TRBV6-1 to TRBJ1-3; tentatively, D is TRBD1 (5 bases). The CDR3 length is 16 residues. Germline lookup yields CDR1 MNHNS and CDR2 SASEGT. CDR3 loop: CASRLKPGTSGDTIYF. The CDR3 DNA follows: TGTGCCAGCAGACTCAAGCCTGGGACCTCTGGAGACACCATATATTTT.

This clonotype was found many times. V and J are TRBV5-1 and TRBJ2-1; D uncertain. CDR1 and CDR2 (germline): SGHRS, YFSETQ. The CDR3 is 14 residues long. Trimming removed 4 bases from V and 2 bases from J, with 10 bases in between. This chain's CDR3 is CASSPRWPYNEQFF. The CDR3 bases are TGCGCCAGCAGCCCTCGTTGGCCCTACAATGAGCAGTTCTTC.

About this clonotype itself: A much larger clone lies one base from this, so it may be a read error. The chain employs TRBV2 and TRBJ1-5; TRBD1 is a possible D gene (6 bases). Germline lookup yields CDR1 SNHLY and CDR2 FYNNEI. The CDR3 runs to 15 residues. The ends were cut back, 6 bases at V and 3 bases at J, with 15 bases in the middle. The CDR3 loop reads CASRCRGANNQPQHF. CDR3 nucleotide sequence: TGTGCCAGCAGATGTAGGGGGGCCAACAATCAGCCCCAGCATTTT.

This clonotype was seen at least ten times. In nucleotides, the CDR3 is TGCGCCAGCAGCTTAGTTGGGACCGATGATGTGGATACGCAGTATTTT. Translated, it gives CASSLVGTDDVDTQYF. The chain has TRBV5-1 and TRBJ2-3; the D call may be TRBD1 or TRBD2 (5 bases each). The V and J ends lost 2 bases and 6 bases respectively, with 19 bases between them. The germline CDR1 and CDR2 sequences are SGHRS and YFSETQ. CDR3 length equals 16 residues.

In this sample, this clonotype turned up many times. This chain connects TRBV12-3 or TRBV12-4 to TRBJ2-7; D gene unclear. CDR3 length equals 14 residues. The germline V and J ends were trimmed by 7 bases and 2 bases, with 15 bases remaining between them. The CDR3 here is CASTRVAGPYEQYF. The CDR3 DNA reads TGTGCCAGCACCCGGGTAGCCGGCCCCTACGAGCAGTACTTC.